This T cell receptor (beta chain) was sequenced in a study of radiation and T cells in renal cell carcinoma. The CDR3 totals 14 residues. Germline lookup yields CDR1 MDHEN and CDR2 SYDVKM. V lost 7 bases and J 2 bases, leaving 14 bases between the germline ends. The protocol was immunoSEQ multiplex PCR, while the TCRdb copy is restricted to in-frame clones and leaves out a portion. The sample contains 100,000 to 150,000 clones, about four fifths of which appear only once. Regarding time point: baseline pretreatment blood. Treatment here: 15 Gy SBRT to primary tumor, nephrectomy 4 weeks later. The specimen comprised blood, sampled from a patient whose treatment included radiotherapy and nephrectomy. The clonotype comes from a woman in her sixties or seventies with renal cell carcinoma. This chain uses TRBV28 with TRBJ1-2; no firm D call. CDR3 in DNA: TGTGCCAGCACCATCGACTGGGAGAACTATGGCTACACCTTC. Translated: CASTIDWENYGYTF.